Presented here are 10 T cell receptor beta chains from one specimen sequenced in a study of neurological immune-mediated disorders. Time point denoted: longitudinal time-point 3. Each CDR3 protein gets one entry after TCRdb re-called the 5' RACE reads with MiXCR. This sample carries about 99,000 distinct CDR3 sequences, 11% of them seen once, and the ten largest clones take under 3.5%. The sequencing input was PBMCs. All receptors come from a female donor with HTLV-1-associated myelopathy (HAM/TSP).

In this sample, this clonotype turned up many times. CDR3 bases: TGTGCCATCAGTGACGGGACAGAAAATAATTCACCCCTCCACTTT. Protein: CAISDGTENNSPLHF. The rearrangement joins TRBV10-3 to TRBJ1-6; TRBD1 matches at 7 bases. Germline V CDR1 and CDR2: ENHRY, SYGVKD. V shed 3 bases, J shed 5 bases, and the junction held 4 bases outside the gene matches. The CDR3 covers 15 residues.

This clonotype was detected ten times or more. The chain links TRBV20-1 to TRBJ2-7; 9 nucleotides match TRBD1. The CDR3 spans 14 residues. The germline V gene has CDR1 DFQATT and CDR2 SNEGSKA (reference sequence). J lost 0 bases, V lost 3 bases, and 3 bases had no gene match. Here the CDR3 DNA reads TGCAGTGCTAGTGGGACAGGGCTCTCCTACGAGCAGTACTTC. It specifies CSASGTGLSYEQYF.

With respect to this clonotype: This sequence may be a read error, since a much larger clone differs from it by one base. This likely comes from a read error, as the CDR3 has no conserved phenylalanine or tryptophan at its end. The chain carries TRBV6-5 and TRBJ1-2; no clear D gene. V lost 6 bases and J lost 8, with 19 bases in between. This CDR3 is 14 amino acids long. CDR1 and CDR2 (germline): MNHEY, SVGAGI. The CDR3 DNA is TGTGCCAGCAGAACCTCCGGTGGTTCGCGAGGCTACACCCTC. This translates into CASRTSGGSRGYTL.

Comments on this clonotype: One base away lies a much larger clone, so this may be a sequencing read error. Written as DNA, the CDR3 is TGCGCCAGCAGCTTGGATTTTGCGGATACGCAGAATTTT. As protein: CASSLDFADTQNF. The chain links TRBV5-1 to TRBJ2-3, with D unresolved. The CDR3 covers 13 residues. Germline CDR1 SGHRS, CDR2 YFSETQ.

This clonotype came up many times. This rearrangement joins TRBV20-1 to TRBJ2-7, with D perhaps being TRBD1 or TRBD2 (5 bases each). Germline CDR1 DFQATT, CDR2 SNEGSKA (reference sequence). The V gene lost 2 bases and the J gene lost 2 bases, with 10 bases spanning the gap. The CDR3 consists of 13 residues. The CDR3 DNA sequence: TGCAGTGCTAGACGGGACGGGACCTACGAGCAGTACTTC. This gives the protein CSARRDGTYEQYF.

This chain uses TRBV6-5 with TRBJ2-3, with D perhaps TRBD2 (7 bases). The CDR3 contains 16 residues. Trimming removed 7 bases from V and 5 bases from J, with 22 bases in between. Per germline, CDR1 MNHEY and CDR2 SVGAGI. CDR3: CASMEGRGGAGDTQYF. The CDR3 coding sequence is TGTGCCAGCATGGAGGGGAGGGGGGGGGCCGGAGATACGCAGTATTTT.

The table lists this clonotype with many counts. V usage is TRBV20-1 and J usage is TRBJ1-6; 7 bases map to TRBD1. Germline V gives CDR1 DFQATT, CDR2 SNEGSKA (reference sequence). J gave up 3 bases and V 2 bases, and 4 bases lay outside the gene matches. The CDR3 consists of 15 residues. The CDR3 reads CSARPGQVYNSPLHF. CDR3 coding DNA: TGCAGTGCTAGACCCGGACAGGTCTATAATTCACCCCTCCACTTT.

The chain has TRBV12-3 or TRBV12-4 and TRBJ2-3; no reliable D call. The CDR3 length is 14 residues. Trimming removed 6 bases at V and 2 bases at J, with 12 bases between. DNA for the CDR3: TGTGCCAGCAGGTTTGAGTCCTACACAGATACGCAGTATTTT. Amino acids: CASRFESYTDTQYF.

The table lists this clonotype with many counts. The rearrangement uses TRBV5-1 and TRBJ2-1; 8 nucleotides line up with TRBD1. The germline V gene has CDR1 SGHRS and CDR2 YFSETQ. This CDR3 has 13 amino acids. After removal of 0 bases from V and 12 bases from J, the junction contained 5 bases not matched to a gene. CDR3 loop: CASSLGQGAVQFF. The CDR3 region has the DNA TGCGCCAGCAGCTTGGGGCAGGGGGCCGTGCAGTTCTTC.

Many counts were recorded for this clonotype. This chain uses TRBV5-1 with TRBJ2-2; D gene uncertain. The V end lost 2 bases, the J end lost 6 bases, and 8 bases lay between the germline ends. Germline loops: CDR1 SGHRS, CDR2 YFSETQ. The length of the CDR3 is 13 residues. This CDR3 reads CASSLSVPGELFF. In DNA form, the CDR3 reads TGCGCCAGCAGCTTATCTGTACCCGGGGAGCTGTTTTTT.